Below, one TCR beta chain is given with its context. Its antigen remains unidentified. The data originate from a study of T cell responses to AZD1222 COVID-19 vaccine. Study in general: Analyses pooled second doses at about 4 or about 12 weeks.

Study-level results: The study reported that nearly half of spike-specific TCRs target unmutated variant regions. Donors were chiefly white British, with a greater number of females, and clonal diversity was perhaps underestimated.

Losses at the gene ends were 0 bases for V and 7 bases for J; bases not matched to a gene: 5. The CDR3 covers 15 residues. In germline, CDR1 is MDHEN, CDR2 SYDVKM. Generated by immunoSEQ multiplex PCR, the TCRdb table keeps only in-frame clones and is missing some. The sample shows tens of thousands of clones, approximately 85% of them seen only once. The V and J genes are TRBV28 and TRBJ2-7; 11 bases line up with TRBD2. The receptor was isolated from an adult in good health. The sequences come from peripheral blood, collected on day 0 of AZD1222 vaccination. In DNA, the CDR3 is TGTGCCAGCAGTTTATGGACTAGCGGGGTGGGGGAGCAGTACTTC. Translating gives CASSLWTSGVGEQYF. The entire variable domain, with the rest obtained from reference TRBV28 and TRBJ2-7, is as follows: DVKVTQSSRYLVKRTGEKVFLECVQDMDHENMFWYRQDPGLGLRLIYFSYDVKMKEKGDIPEGYSVSREKKERFSLILESASTNQTSMYLCASSLWTSGVGEQYFGPGTRLTVT.